One sample yielded the 26 T cell receptor beta chains listed below, sequenced in a study of graft-versus-host responses after intestinal transplantation. Their cognate antigens are unknown. TCRdb's copy holds only in-frame clones and misses some; the assay was immunoSEQ multiplex PCR. The top ten hold about 0.53% of the sample, which has fewer than 85,000 clones, about 94% seen once. The sample here was unstimulated CD8+ T cells sorted from spleen or lymph node cells, taken before intestinal transplant. The receptors were sampled from a human donor who received an intestinal transplant.

V is TRBV27 and J is TRBJ1-2; D remains unclear. The CDR3 loop spans 13 amino acids. Trimming took 4 bases from V and 5 from J, leaving 11 bases between them. Germline-derived CDR1 and CDR2 are MNHEY and SMNVEV (reference sequence). The chain's CDR3 is CASSSKQKYGYTF. CDR3 nucleotide sequence: TGTGCCAGCAGTTCGAAACAGAAATATGGCTACACCTTC.

The V gene is TRBV4-2, the J gene TRBJ1-5; 8 bases match TRBD1. Germline loops: CDR1 LGHNA, CDR2 YNFKEQ. The V and J ends lost 2 bases and 5 bases, in that order; junction bases with no gene match: 20. The CDR3 length is 20 residues. CDR3 DNA: TGTGCCAGCAGCCAACACCTACCGGGACAGGTACTTGGTGGCGATCAGCCCCAGCATTTT. The encoded protein is CASSQHLPGQVLGGDQPQHF.

V gene TRBV27 combines with J gene TRBJ2-5, with D possibly TRBD2 on 6 matching bases. The germline V and J ends were trimmed by 6 bases and 0 bases, with 11 bases remaining between them. CDR3 size: 14 residues. The germline CDR1 and CDR2 sequences are MNHEY and SMNVEV (reference sequence). The CDR3 DNA reads as TGTGCCAGCAGCCCCCTAGCGTACCAAGAGACCCAGTACTTC. It encodes CASSPLAYQETQYF.

This clone has just one count. This chain joins TRBV28 and TRBJ2-3, with 12 bases fitting TRBD2. Germline lookup yields CDR1 MDHEN and CDR2 SYDVKM. The V segment lost 8 bases and the J segment 4 bases; nucleotides outside the gene matches: 4. The CDR3 spans 14 residues. CDR3 protein: CASVLAGGADTQYF. The CDR3 DNA sequence: TGTGCCAGCGTTCTAGCGGGAGGGGCAGATACGCAGTATTTT.

CDR3 sequence reads: CASSLGPQSARSYEQYF. The CDR3 nucleotides read TGCGCCAGCAGCTTGGGGCCCCAATCGGCCCGATCCTACGAGCAGTACTTC. This chain links TRBV5-1 with TRBJ2-7; D is undetermined. V was trimmed by 0 bases and J by 1 base, leaving 17 bases between them. The CDR3 sequence is 17 residues long. The germline V gene encodes CDR1 SGHRS and CDR2 YFSETQ.

This chain connects TRBV7-9 to TRBJ1-1, with 7 bases matching TRBD1. V gave up 6 bases and J gave up 8 bases; unmatched junction bases: 9. Germline V CDR1 and CDR2: SEHNR, FQNEAQ (reference sequence). The CDR3 consists of 13 residues. For the CDR3, the DNA is TGTGCCAGCAGGGGGGACAGCTTACCAGAAGCTTTCTTT. Translated, it gives CASRGDSLPEAFF.

This clone came up once. The chain combines TRBV29-1 with TRBJ2-5; 10 bases agree with TRBD2. The J call may be incorrect, as the DNA end agrees better with TRBJ2-7. Germline CDR1 SQVTM, CDR2 ANQGSEA. The CDR3 runs to 14 residues. CDR3 nucleotides: TGCAGCGTTGCCGGAGGACTAGCGGCCTACGAGCAGTACTTC. Translating it yields CSVAGGLAAYEQYF.

V is TRBV28 and J is TRBJ2-2; TRBD1 matches 9 bases. This CDR3 contains 12 residues. V lost 4 bases, J lost 13 bases, and 4 bases stayed unmatched. The V gene's germline CDR1 is MDHEN and CDR2 SYDVKM. CDR3 nucleotide sequence: TGTGCCAGCAGTTGGGGGACAGGGACGCTGTTTTTT. It yields the protein CASSWGTGTLFF.

The genes are TRBV5-6 and TRBJ2-1; no firm D call. This CDR3 has 17 residues. Germline V lookup: CDR1 SGHDT, CDR2 YYEEEE. Trimming pared 4 bases from V and 6 bases from J, leaving 23 bases between. The DNA of the CDR3 is TGTGCCAGCAGCACCCTGTTTGTCCCCTCGACCCCCAATGAGCAGTTCTTC. Translating it yields CASSTLFVPSTPNEQFF.

This chain links TRBV19 with TRBJ1-5; D remains ambiguous. Trimming cost V 5 bases and J 0 bases, with 8 bases left between them. The CDR3 extends over 14 amino acids. Germline assignment: CDR1 LNHDA and CDR2 SQIVND (reference sequence). The CDR3 region has the DNA TGTGCCAGTAGTCGACTGAATAGCAATCAGCCCCAGCATTTT. Protein sequence: CASSRLNSNQPQHF.

In its sample, this clone was seen a few times. This chain joins TRBV5-1 and TRBJ2-7; D possibly uses TRBD1 or TRBD2 (5 bases each). The length of the CDR3 is 12 residues. Germline-derived CDR1 and CDR2 are SGHRS and YFSETQ. The ends were cut back, 6 bases at V and 7 bases at J, with 14 bases in the middle. This CDR3 reads CASMGEGWEQYF. The CDR3 DNA is TGCGCCAGCATGGGGGAAGGGTGGGAGCAGTACTTC. Looking up the rest from reference TRBV5-1 and TRBJ2-7 gives the full variable domain: KAGVTQTPRYLIKTRGQQVTLSCSPISGHRSVSWYQQTPGQGLQFLFEYFSETQRNKGNFPGRFSGRQFSNSRSEMNVSTLELGDSALYLCASMGEGWEQYFGPGTRLTVT.

The chain couples TRBV27 to TRBJ1-2; D not resolved. There are 13 residues in the CDR3. Between the trimmed V and J ends, which lost 2 bases and 2 bases, there was a span of 6 bases. In germline, CDR1 is MNHEY, CDR2 SMNVEV (reference sequence). The CDR3 here is CASSLQANYGYTF. The DNA for the CDR3 is TGTGCCAGCAGTTTACAGGCCAACTATGGCTACACCTTC.

CDR3: CASSPRVSGANVLTF. The CDR3 nucleotides read TGTGCCAGCAGCCCTCGGGTCTCTGGGGCCAACGTCCTGACTTTC. The chain employs TRBV28 and TRBJ2-6, with unresolved D. Germline V lookup: CDR1 MDHEN, CDR2 SYDVKM. V lost 6 bases to trimming and J lost 0 bases, with 9 bases between them. This CDR3 region has 15 residues.

V is TRBV6-6 and J is TRBJ2-1, with TRBD2 as a possible D gene (6 bases). V lost 5 bases and J 4 bases, leaving 15 bases between the germline ends. There are 15 residues in the CDR3. The germline V gene has CDR1 MNHNY and CDR2 SVGAGI (reference sequence). CDR3 DNA: TGTGCCAGCAGTGCCCCGGGGGAGGAATACAATGAGCAGTTCTTC. It codes for CASSAPGEEYNEQFF.

The chain uses TRBV10-3 and TRBJ2-3; 10 bases match TRBD2. Germline V CDR1 and CDR2: ENHRY, SYGVKD. Trimming removed 0 bases from V and 4 bases from J; junction bases left unmatched: 7. The CDR3 extends over 17 amino acids. The CDR3 region is CAISESGASGSADTQYF. CDR3 bases: TGTGCCATCAGTGAGTCTGGGGCTAGCGGGAGTGCAGATACGCAGTATTTT.

This chain connects TRBV30 to TRBJ2-1; 14 positions agree with TRBD2. After removal of 4 bases from V and 1 base from J, the junction contained 6 bases not matched to a gene. Germline assignment: CDR1 GTSNPN and CDR2 SVGIG (reference sequence). This CDR3 contains 17 residues. CDR3 in amino acids: CAWTGTSGSGSYNEQFF. The CDR3, as DNA: TGTGCCTGGACCGGGACTAGCGGGAGTGGTTCCTACAATGAGCAGTTCTTC.

V is TRBV27 and J is TRBJ2-3, with D unresolved. V lost 5 bases to trimming and J lost 1 base, with 7 bases between them. CDR3 length: 13 residues. The germline CDR1 and CDR2 sequences are MNHEY and SMNVEV (reference sequence). CDR3 protein: CASSLLGTDTQYF. CDR3 DNA sequence: TGTGCCAGCAGTCTCCTCGGCACAGATACGCAGTATTTT.

This sequence joins TRBV27 and TRBJ2-7; D might be TRBD2 (7 bases). The CDR3 runs to 13 residues. Trimming shortened V by 8 bases and J by 5 bases, and 16 bases separated the two germline ends. Germline V CDR1 and CDR2: MNHEY, SMNVEV (reference sequence). The CDR3 nucleotides are TGTGCCAGCGGGCCCGGGGGGCTCAACGAGCAGTACTTC. It encodes CASGPGGLNEQYF.

The V call is TRBV10-2, the J call TRBJ2-3; D not resolved. The V and J ends lost 2 bases and 2 bases respectively, with 14 bases between them. This CDR3 has 16 amino acids. Germline V gene data show CDR1 as WSHSY and CDR2 as SAAADI. The CDR3 nucleotides are TGCGCCAGCAGTGAGGGGCGGACCCTCTACACAGATACGCAGTATTTT. Amino acids: CASSEGRTLYTDTQYF.

This sequence joins TRBV4-1 and TRBJ2-7; 9 bases align to TRBD1. The V and J ends lost 1 base and 6 bases, in that order; junction bases with no gene match: 7. Per germline, CDR1 MGHRA and CDR2 YSYEKL. The CDR3 consists of 15 residues. The CDR3 spells CASSQVHRGQGEQYF. The CDR3, as DNA: TGCGCCAGCAGCCAAGTCCACAGGGGGCAAGGCGAGCAGTACTTC.

The rearrangement links TRBV5-6 to TRBJ1-5; D is undetermined. Trimming pared 3 bases from V and 5 bases from J, leaving 6 bases between. CDR1 and CDR2 from the germline V gene are SGHDT and YYEEEE. The CDR3 loop spans 12 amino acids. The CDR3 loop is CASSSQYQPQHF. Here the CDR3 DNA reads TGTGCCAGCAGCTCCCAGTATCAGCCCCAGCATTTT.

Details on this clone: Other nucleotide sequences from this sample produce the same CDR3. The chain joins TRBV11-3 to TRBJ2-2, with a weak D call TRBD1 (5 bases). Trimming pared 5 bases from V and 5 bases from J, leaving 12 bases between. Germline-derived CDR1 and CDR2 are SGHNT and YENEEA. The CDR3 sequence is 14 residues long. In DNA, the CDR3 is TGTGCCAGCAGCCTATTCCAGGGAACCGGGGAGCTGTTTTTT. This codes for CASSLFQGTGELFF.

Comments on this clone: This specimen includes other DNA sequences encoding the same CDR3. This chain uses TRBV9 with TRBJ2-1; D perhaps matches TRBD2 (6 bases). Germline V lookup: CDR1 SGDLS, CDR2 YYNGEE. With 2 bases removed from V and 5 bases from J, the gap between germline ends came to 14 bases. This CDR3 contains 15 residues. The CDR3 region is CASSVCIADHNEQFF. The CDR3, as DNA: TGTGCCAGCAGCGTTTGCATAGCGGACCACAATGAGCAGTTCTTC.

V is TRBV5-1 and J is TRBJ2-5, with 8 bases lining up with TRBD1. The junction had 14 bases not matched to a gene; V was cut back by 0 bases and J by 4 bases. The CDR3 has 18 residues. Germline V gene lookup returns CDR1 SGHRS and CDR2 YFSETQ. CDR3 coding DNA: TGCGCCAGCAGCTTGGGATTTTTCTTTTCCAGGGGGCGAGAGACCCAGTACTTC. Amino acids: CASSLGFFFSRGRETQYF.

The chain carries TRBV18 and TRBJ2-4; D unclear. Trimming shortened V by 0 bases and J by 0 bases, and 3 bases separated the two germline ends. CDR1 and CDR2 (germline): KGHSH, LQKENI. The CDR3 has 14 amino acids. The CDR3 DNA follows: TGTGCCAGCTCACCACCGGTAGCCAAAAACATTCAGTACTTC. It translates to CASSPPVAKNIQYF.

The chain recombines TRBV11-2 with TRBJ1-6; maybe TRBD1 (6 bases). The germline V and J ends were trimmed by 4 bases and 10 bases, with 23 bases remaining between them. From germline, CDR1 is SGHAT and CDR2 FQNNGV. CDR3 size: 17 residues. The CDR3 nucleotides read TGTGCCAGCAGCTCCTTCAAACCGGGACAATTCGCCTCACCCCTCCACTTT. Translated, it gives CASSSFKPGQFASPLHF.